Listed below are T cell receptor beta chains from one sample, sequenced in a study of blood T cell repertoires in COVID-19. Libraries were prepared by immunoSEQ multiplex PCR; TCRdb keeps only in-frame clonotypes and omits some of them. The sample has 100,000 or so clones, about 75% seen once. The sequenced sample was peripheral blood. Every receptor here comes from a woman in her sixties or seventies with acute or convalescent COVID-19. The CDR3 runs from the conserved cysteine through the conserved F or W. The order of the fields is CDR3 length, D gene, J gene, clone size, V gene, CDR3 protein, CDR3 DNA. A D gene is named only where the DNA matches it firmly. Clone size is not always given. Where it is, it says once, few, many or a class for expanded clones.

15	TRBD2	TRBJ2-1	NA	TRBV7-8	CASSLPSGGRNEQFF	TGTGCCAGCAGCTTACCCAGCGGGGGGAGGAATGAGCAGTTCTTC
14	TRBD1	TRBJ1-4	NA	TRBV19	CASSITGQSEKLFF	TGTGCCAGTAGTATCACGGGACAGAGTGAAAAACTGTTTTTT
12	NA	TRBJ1-1	NA	TRBV29-1	CSVENRATEAFF	TGCAGCGTTGAAAACAGGGCCACTGAAGCTTTCTTT
17	NA	TRBJ1-3	NA	TRBV16	CASSQFAGTDSGNTIYF	TGTGCCAGCAGCCAATTCGCAGGCACCGACTCTGGAAACACCATATATTTT
15	TRBD2	TRBJ2-5	NA	TRBV28	CASSLSGGPKETQYF	TGTGCCAGCAGTTTAAGCGGGGGTCCCAAAGAGACCCAGTACTTC
16	NA	TRBJ2-2	NA	TRBV7-7	CASSLGQGRLTGELFF	TGTGCCAGCAGCTTGGGCCAGGGTCGTTTAACCGGGGAGCTGTTTTTT
15	NA	TRBJ2-1	NA	TRBV24-1	CATSRNRAGYNEQFF	TGTGCCACCAGTCGAAACAGGGCGGGCTACAATGAGCAGTTCTTC
13	NA	TRBJ1-6	NA	TRBV5-6	CASSLRGNSPLHF	TGTGCCAGCAGCTTGAGGGGTAATTCACCCCTCCACTTT
14	NA	TRBJ1-3	NA	TRBV5-6	CASSWGETRNTIYF	TGTGCCAGCAGCTGGGGCGAAACTCGAAACACCATATATTTT
16	TRBD1	TRBJ1-3	NA	TRBV6-2/TRBV6-3	CASSVFSGQGRNTIYF	TGTGCCAGCAGTGTTTTTTCGGGACAGGGACGAAACACCATATATTTT
20	NA	TRBJ1-1	NA	TRBV19	CASSTPHGGETRGRNTEAFF	TGTGCCAGTAGTACACCCCACGGCGGGGAGACGCGGGGTAGGAACACTGAAGCTTTCTTT
17	TRBD2	TRBJ2-6	NA	TRBV5-1	CASSLVPGGSGANVLTF	TGCGCCAGCAGCTTGGTCCCGGGGGGCTCTGGGGCCAACGTCCTGACTTTC
13	NA	TRBJ1-1	NA	TRBV3-1/TRBV3-2	CASRRTANTEAFF	TGTGCCAGCCGACGGACAGCGAACACTGAAGCTTTCTTT
15	NA	TRBJ1-6	NA	TRBV7-9	CASSLVGGGNSPLHF	TGTGCCAGCAGCTTAGTTGGGGGCGGGAATTCACCCCTCCACTTT
16	TRBD1	TRBJ1-4	NA	TRBV30	CASLDRGSSTNEKLFF	TGTGCCTCTCTGGACAGGGGGTCGTCAACTAATGAAAAACTGTTTTTT
16	NA	TRBJ2-3	many	TRBV6-4	CASSDVAGGGSHTQYF	TGTGCCAGCAGTGACGTCGCGGGCGGGGGCTCACATACGCAGTATTTT
12	TRBD2	TRBJ2-7	NA	TRBV6-2/TRBV6-3	CASSWGGYEQYF	TGTGCCAGCAGTTGGGGGGGCTACGAGCAGTACTTC
17	TRBD1	TRBJ1-5	NA	TRBV27	CASSPWGQGAQYQPQHF	TGTGCCAGCAGTCCTTGGGGACAGGGTGCACAATATCAGCCCCAGCATTTT
12	NA	TRBJ1-5	few	TRBV7-6	CASSPAGLPQHF	TGTGCCAGCAGCCCGGCGGGATTGCCCCAGCATTTT
17	NA	TRBJ1-3	NA	TRBV5-1	CASSLGASVLSGNTIYF	TGCGCCAGCAGCTTGGGGGCTTCGGTTCTCTCTGGAAACACCATATATTTT
15	NA	TRBJ2-7	NA	TRBV3-1/TRBV3-2	CASRKQAGASYEQYF	TGTGCCAGCAGAAAACAGGCAGGGGCCTCCTACGAGCAGTACTTC
16	TRBD2	TRBJ2-2	NA	TRBV27	CASSLRDGTNSGELFF	TGTGCCAGCAGTTTAAGGGACGGGACTAACTCCGGGGAGCTGTTTTTT
13	NA	TRBJ1-1	NA	TRBV6-5	CASSYGQGTEAFF	TGTGCCAGCAGTTATGGCCAGGGAACTGAAGCTTTCTTT
14	NA	TRBJ1-2	NA	TRBV6-2/TRBV6-3	CASSYSTGNYGYTF	TGTGCCAGCAGTTACTCGACGGGAAACTATGGCTACACCTTC
16	TRBD1	TRBJ1-5	NA	TRBV28	CASSLGTGPLNQPQHF	TGTGCCAGCAGTTTAGGGACAGGGCCTCTCAATCAGCCCCAGCATTTT
13	TRBD2	TRBJ2-1	NA	TRBV10-3	CAHAGRGDNEQFF	TGTGCCCATGCGGGGCGGGGGGACAATGAGCAGTTCTTC
18	TRBD1	TRBJ1-2	many	TRBV9	CASSVGIGGTGIGRGYTF	TGTGCCAGCAGCGTAGGAATCGGCGGGACAGGAATCGGTAGAGGCTACACCTTC
17	NA	TRBJ2-1	NA	TRBV4-3	CASSQDWGRADYNEQFF	TGCGCCAGCAGCCAAGATTGGGGGCGGGCTGACTACAATGAGCAGTTCTTC
13	NA	TRBJ1-5	NA	TRBV6-6	CASTSGQRQPQHF	TGTGCCAGCACCTCAGGGCAGCGCCAGCCCCAGCATTTT
14	NA	TRBJ1-2	NA	TRBV10-3	CAISENPGRDGYTF	TGTGCCATCAGTGAGAACCCGGGGCGGGACGGCTACACCTTC
15	NA	TRBJ1-1	NA	TRBV28	CASSPRTAMNTEAFF	TGTGCCAGCAGTCCTCGGACAGCCATGAACACTGAAGCTTTCTTT
13	TRBD1	TRBJ1-2	NA	TRBV12-3/TRBV12-4	CASSWGQGRGYTF	TGTGCCAGCAGTTGGGGACAGGGGCGAGGCTACACCTTC
14	TRBD1	TRBJ2-5	NA	TRBV6-5	CASTEAGGPETQYF	TGTGCCAGCACCGAGGCAGGGGGTCCGGAGACCCAGTACTTC
12	NA	TRBJ1-4	NA	TRBV3-1/TRBV3-2	CASSQQREKLFF	TGTGCCAGCAGCCAACAGAGGGAAAAACTGTTTTTT
18	TRBD1	TRBJ1-5	few	TRBV3-1/TRBV3-2	CASSGPGTGGCRGQPQHF	TGTGCCAGCAGCGGACCCGGGACAGGGGGCTGCCGAGGCCAGCCCCAGCATTTT
15	TRBD1	TRBJ2-2	many	TRBV24-1	CATSAGQGRTGELFF	TGTGCCACCAGTGCGGGACAGGGAAGAACCGGGGAGCTGTTTTTT
15	TRBD1	TRBJ1-6	many	TRBV7-9	CASSLGGQGNSPLHF	TGTGCCAGCAGCTTAGGGGGACAGGGGAATTCACCCCTCCACTTT
14	NA	TRBJ2-2	NA	TRBV19	CASTPPVNTGELFF	TGTGCCAGTACCCCTCCAGTGAACACCGGGGAGCTGTTTTTT
14	TRBD1	TRBJ2-7	NA	TRBV19	CASSKGQGVYEQYF	TGTGCCAGTAGTAAGGGACAGGGGGTATACGAGCAGTACTTC
12	NA	TRBJ2-7	once	TRBV7-6	CASSYSSYEQYF	TGTGCCAGCAGCTATTCTTCCTACGAGCAGTACTTC